The source of this T cell receptor (beta chain) is a study of OX40 agonist ivuxolimab in advanced cancers. Turning to the study itself: Three partial responders included one hepatocellular carcinoma patient and two cutaneous melanoma patients. Study results and caveats: Low levels of normalized T-cell clonal expansion also appeared in some nonresponders.

V shed 1 base, J shed 7 bases, and the junction held 0 bases outside the gene matches. The CDR3 sequence is 14 residues long. Germline V gene sequence: CDR1 SGHDN, CDR2 FVKESK. The assay was immunoSEQ multiplex PCR, and TCRdb's table has in-frame clones only and misses some. This table holds 95,000 to 150,000 clones, 80% to 90% found once. As regards this clone: What it recognizes is unknown.

The gene calls are TRBV14 and TRBJ1-6; 8 bases align to TRBD1. The material sequenced was CD4+ or CD8+ T cells sorted from blood, taken in a trial of the OX40 agonist ivuxolimab. This receptor was identified in an adult with an advanced solid tumor such as melanoma, head and neck, liver or kidney cancer. This CDR3 is CASSQGQGNSPLHF. The CDR3 bases are TGTGCCAGCAGCCAAGGACAGGGGAATTCACCCCTCCACTTT. Full variable domain (remainder filled in from reference TRBV14 and TRBJ1-6): EAGVTQFPSHSVIEKGQTVTLRCDPISGHDNLYWYRRVMGKEIKFLLHFVKESKQDESGMPNNRFLAERTGGTYSTLKVQPAELEDSGVYFCASSQGQGNSPLHFGNGTRLTVT.